The rows below give T cell receptor beta chains drawn from one sample of a study of blood T cells in healthy people across ages. TCRdb passed the 5' RACE reads through MiXCR, listing each CDR3 protein once. Of over 1.5 million distinct CDR3 sequences in the sample, about 50% were seen once. Sequenced input: blood. The receptors derive from a woman aged 40 to 50 in good health. Both conserved end residues are part of each CDR3. Expanded clones get a size class; other rows say once, few or many, or leave the size out.

len	abundance	v_gene	j_gene	CDR3aa
18	-	TRBV11-2	TRBJ2-1	CASSLVVFTGRIYNEQFF
16	-	TRBV28	TRBJ2-1	CASSLPQRGRDNEQFF
15	-	TRBV5-1	TRBJ2-1	CASSPFTGGAAGQFF
15	-	TRBV11-2	TRBJ2-1	CASSSNRGSYNEQFF
17	-	TRBV7-2	TRBJ2-7	CASSSRGSSDSLYEQYF
18	-	TRBV4-3	TRBJ2-5	CASSQDFMRAAFVNEQYF
15	few	TRBV12-5	TRBJ2-3	CASGSGQGAPDTQYF
17	-	TRBV20-1	TRBJ2-1	CSARGTSGGSSYNEQFF
15	-	TRBV20-1	TRBJ2-5	CSAPTAGGLQETQYF
14	few	TRBV11-2	TRBJ1-4	CASSLSRVNEKLFF
14	-	TRBV28	TRBJ1-5	CASSLARDNQPQHF
17	-	TRBV20-1	TRBJ2-3	CSARDVASRIFTDTQYF
15	-	TRBV7-2	-	CASSLGGVSYNEQYF
14	-	TRBV5-5	TRBJ2-5	CASSLDLVAETQYF
11	few	TRBV20-1	TRBJ2-1	CSAPEGNEQFF
16	-	TRBV6-5	TRBJ2-5	CASSQTNLRQEETQYF
12	-	TRBV6-5	TRBJ2-3	CAGGTSGGQVYF
14	once	TRBV11-2	-	CASSSGYLEGEQYF
18	-	TRBV4-2	TRBJ2-6	CASSPFSKGATGANVLTF
15	-	TRBV4-2	TRBJ2-5	CASSRSSGGQETQYF
16	few	TRBV9	TRBJ1-2	CASSVAPPGLNYGYTF
15	-	TRBV27	TRBJ1-4	CASSARQGANEKLFF
15	-	TRBV10-2	-	CASGGLAGGGNIQYF
14	-	TRBV12-3/TRBV12-4	TRBJ2-1	CASRETGRSNEQFF
16	-	TRBV18	TRBJ1-1	CASSPPRNRAVTEAFF
17	few	TRBV14	TRBJ1-4	CASSQVAGGWTNEKLFF
13	-	TRBV20-1	TRBJ1-2	CSASLQGVNGYTF
18	-	TRBV12-3/TRBV12-4	TRBJ2-3	CASSPRGLAGGQTDTQYF
14	-	TRBV27	TRBJ1-5	CASRPGRANQPQHF
15	few	TRBV10-3	TRBJ2-5	CAISDVGGERETQYF
17	-	TRBV7-2	TRBJ2-1	CASSLVGGAGGQNEQFF
13	-	TRBV20-1	TRBJ1-5	CSAPGQGHQPQHF
16	-	TRBV12-3/TRBV12-4	TRBJ2-3	CASSPGTGARTDTQYF
13	-	TRBV3-1	TRBJ1-6	CAVRQGYNSPLHF
15	-	TRBV27	TRBJ1-2	CASSPRAGRIHGYTF
16	-	TRBV7-9	TRBJ2-7	CASSTTGQGSSYEQYF
14	-	TRBV28	TRBJ2-7	CASSLGQVEYEQYF
17	-	TRBV5-1	TRBJ2-3	CASSIYRGTGAGDTQYF
14	few	TRBV20-1	TRBJ2-3	CSARTAGRSDTQYF
19	-	TRBV15	TRBJ2-6	CATSRDLSSLSSGANVLTF
15	-	TRBV20-1	TRBJ2-3	CSASPSGGFTDTQYF
18	-	TRBV13	TRBJ1-2	CASSLVASRARANYGYTF
16	-	TRBV10-3	TRBJ1-5	CAISESVATTNQPQHF